This TCR beta chain was sequenced during a study of PD-1 blockade in mismatch repair-deficient tumors. Study-level information: All were previously treated, progressing patients with about twelve mismatch repair-deficient cancer types. Study-wide results and limits: Rapid post-treatment expansion, then contraction, generally preceding radiologic response, marked tumor-resident clones.

Data came from immunoSEQ multiplex PCR; TCRdb stores just in-frame clones and leaves some out. The table has approximately 79,000 clones, approximately 78% seen once; the top ten hold around 5.1%. Germline V gene sequence: CDR1 SGHKS, CDR2 YYEKEE (reference sequence). This CDR3 spans 14 amino acids. V lost 5 bases, J lost 6 bases, and 7 bases stayed unmatched. PCR or immunohistochemistry showed mismatch repair deficiency in every enrolled patient. TCR sequencing covered three patients who responded to pembrolizumab. Notes on this clone: Its antigen is undetermined.

The receptor's source is an adult with mismatch repair-deficient cancer. The J gene is TRBJ1-5, the V gene TRBV5-5, with 8 bases fitting TRBD1. Material: peripheral blood, obtained 44 weeks after starting pembrolizumab. The CDR3 nucleotides are TGTGCCAGCAGGCAAGGGACAGGCGGTCAGCCCCAGCATTTT. Translation gives CASRQGTGGQPQHF. Full variable domain (remainder filled in from reference TRBV5-5 and TRBJ1-5): DAGVTQSPTHLIKTRGQQVTLRCSPISGHKSVSWYQQVLGQGPQFIFQYYEKEERGRGNFPDRFSARQFPNYSSELNVNALLLGDSALYLCASRQGTGGQPQHFGDGTRLSIL.